This T cell receptor beta chain was profiled in a study of T cell responses to AZD1222 COVID-19 vaccine. Method: immunoSEQ multiplex PCR; TCRdb's copy keeps in-frame clones and lacks some. The data contain more than 100,000 clones, roughly nine tenths of them singletons. The V gene lost 0 bases and the J gene lost 6 bases, with 12 bases spanning the gap. Germline CDR1 is LNHDA and CDR2 is SQIVND (reference sequence). The CDR3 has 15 amino acids. This chain links TRBV19 with TRBJ2-1, with D tentatively TRBD1 or TRBD2 (6 bases each). The clonotype comes from an adult in good health. The material was peripheral blood, obtained on day 0 of AZD1222 vaccination. The CDR3 bases are TGTGCCAGTAGTATAGATCGGGGGCAGGGCAATGAGCAGTTCTTC. Encoded protein: CASSIDRGQGNEQFF. Using reference TRBV19 and TRBJ2-1 for the parts outside the CDR3, the full variable domain is DGGITQSPKYLFRKEGQNVTLSCEQNLNHDAMYWYRQDPGQGLRLIYYSQIVNDFQKGDIAEGYSVSREKKESFPLTVTSAQKNPTAFYLCASSIDRGQGNEQFFGPGTRLTVL.